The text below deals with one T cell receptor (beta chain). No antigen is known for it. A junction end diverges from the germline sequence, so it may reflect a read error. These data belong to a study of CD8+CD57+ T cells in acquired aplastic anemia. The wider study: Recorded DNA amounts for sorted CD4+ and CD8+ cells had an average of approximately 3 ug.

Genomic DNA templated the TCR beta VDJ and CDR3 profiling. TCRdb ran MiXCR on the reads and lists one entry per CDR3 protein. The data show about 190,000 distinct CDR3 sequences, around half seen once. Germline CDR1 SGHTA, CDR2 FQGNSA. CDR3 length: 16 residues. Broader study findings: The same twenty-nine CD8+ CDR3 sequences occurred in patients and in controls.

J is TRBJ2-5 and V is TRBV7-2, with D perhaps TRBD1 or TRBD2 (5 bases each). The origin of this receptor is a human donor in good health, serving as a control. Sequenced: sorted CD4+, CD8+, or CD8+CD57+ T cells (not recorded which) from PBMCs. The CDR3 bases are TGCGCCAGCAGCCAAGCCTACAGAGGGGCGCAAGAGACCCAGTACTTC. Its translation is CASSQAYRGAQETQYF.